This T cell receptor (beta chain) appears in the sequencing data of a study of tumor-infiltrating lymphocytes in primary liver carcinoma. The wider study: Read depth, roughly 3.65 to 8 million productive TCRbeta reads, did not differ significantly between tissues.

Trimming removed 5 bases at V and 1 base at J, with 8 bases between. Germline V gene data show CDR1 as SGHAT and CDR2 as FQNNGV. This CDR3 spans 14 amino acids. For blood RNA, unsorted whole blood served as the source, and germline DNA was extracted too. The template, roughly 550 ng total RNA, yielded TCR beta cDNA made with a constant-region primer. Three rounds of nested multiplex PCR with slightly modified ARM-PCR produced TCR beta libraries. For 10 cycles apiece, the opening two PCR rounds ran with TRBV1-TRBV30 forward primers and a C-beta reverse primer. TCRdb re-derived calls from the multiplex PCR reads in MiXCR, one entry per CDR3 protein. The repertoire holds about 180,000 distinct CDR3 sequences, with 50% to 75% as singletons. Many counts were recorded for this clonotype.

This clonotype was obtained from a man aged 40-49 years with primary liver carcinoma and hepatitis B virus infection. The genes are TRBV11-2 and TRBJ2-2; D gene uncertain. The sample taken for sequencing was peripheral blood. The CDR3 loop is CASSTGLNTGELFF. The CDR3 DNA is TGTGCCAGCAGCACCGGGTTGAACACCGGGGAGCTGTTTTTT.